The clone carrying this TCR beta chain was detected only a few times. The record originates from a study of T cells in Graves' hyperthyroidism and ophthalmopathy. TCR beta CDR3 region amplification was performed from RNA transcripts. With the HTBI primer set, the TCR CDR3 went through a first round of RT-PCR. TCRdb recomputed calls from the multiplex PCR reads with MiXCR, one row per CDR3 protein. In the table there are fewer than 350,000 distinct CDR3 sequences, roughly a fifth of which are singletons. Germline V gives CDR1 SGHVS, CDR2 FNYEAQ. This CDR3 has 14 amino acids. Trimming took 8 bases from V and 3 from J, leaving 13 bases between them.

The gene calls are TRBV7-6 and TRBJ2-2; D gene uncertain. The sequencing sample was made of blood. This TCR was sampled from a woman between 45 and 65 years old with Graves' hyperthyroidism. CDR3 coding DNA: TGTGCCAGCCCGCCCCAGATGGACACCGGGGAGCTGTTTTTT. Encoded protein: CASPPQMDTGELFF.